These 2 T cell receptor beta chains originate from one sample sequenced in a study of blood T cell repertoires in COVID-19. Sequencing was performed with immunoSEQ multiplex PCR; in TCRdb, only in-frame clones are kept and a portion is missing. The table includes about 76,000 clones, around 80% detected once. Sequencing was done on a sample of peripheral blood. The origin of the receptors is a woman aged 55-69 years with acute or convalescent COVID-19.

The sample holds a few counts of this clone. The chain is built from TRBV7-8 and TRBJ2-1, with 8 bases fitting TRBD2. The CDR3 covers 16 residues. J gave up 5 bases and V 1 base, and 7 bases lay outside the gene matches. In germline, CDR1 is SGHVS, CDR2 FQNEAQ. As DNA, the CDR3 is TGTGCCAGCAGCTTAGTGGCGGGGGGTATAAACAATGAGCAGTTCTTC. Translating it yields CASSLVAGGINNEQFF. Variable domain in full (rest from reference TRBV7-8 and TRBJ2-1): GAGVSQSPRYKVAKRGQDVALRCDPISGHVSLFWYQQALGQGPEFLTYFQNEAQLDKSGLPSDRFFAERPEGSVSTLKIQRTQQEDSAVYLCASSLVAGGINNEQFFGPGTRLTVL.

The V gene is TRBV7-9, the J gene TRBJ2-7; D gene ambiguous. This CDR3 is built from 14 residues. V lost 2 bases and J lost 0, with 8 bases in between. The germline V gene encodes CDR1 SEHNR and CDR2 FQNEAQ (reference sequence). CDR3 residues: CASSLSQASYEQYF. The CDR3 DNA reads TGTGCCAGCAGCTTATCCCAGGCCTCCTACGAGCAGTACTTC. Full variable domain (missing parts from reference TRBV7-9 and TRBJ2-7): DTGVSQNPRHKITKRGQNVTFRCDPISEHNRLYWYRQTLGQGPEFLTYFQNEAQLEKSRLLSDRFSAERPKGSFSTLEIQRTEQGDSAMYLCASSLSQASYEQYFGPGTRLTVT.